These 26 T cell receptor beta chains were all obtained from the same sample, sequenced in a study of blood T cell repertoires in COVID-19. Clones were sequenced by immunoSEQ multiplex PCR, and TCRdb holds only the in-frame ones, with some missing. The sample includes about 40,000 clones, about 80% seen only once; the top ten take about 2.6%. Sequencing was performed on peripheral blood. These receptors all stem from a woman in her fifties or sixties with acute or convalescent COVID-19.

The chain uses TRBV19 and TRBJ1-5; D may be TRBD1 (6 bases). This CDR3 region has 14 residues. V was shortened by 7 bases and J by 3 bases, with 13 bases between the two germline ends. From germline, CDR1 is LNHDA and CDR2 SQIVND (reference sequence). The CDR3 region is CASTLNRDNQPQHF. As DNA, the CDR3 is TGTGCCAGTACCCTTAACAGGGACAATCAGCCCCAGCATTTT.

V usage is TRBV5-1 and J usage is TRBJ1-2; no clear D. The CDR3 sequence is 13 residues long. Germline assignment: CDR1 SGHRS and CDR2 YFSETQ. V gave up 2 bases and J gave up 4 bases, with 9 bases separating them. The CDR3 protein is CASSFTPGYGYTF. Written as DNA, the CDR3 is TGCGCCAGCAGCTTCACCCCGGGCTATGGCTACACCTTC.

This chain joins TRBV6-6 and TRBJ1-1; 7 bases are shared with TRBD1. This CDR3 region has 13 residues. V dropped 2 bases and J dropped 11; count of bases not matched to a gene: 8. CDR1 and CDR2 from the germline V gene are MNHNY and SVGAGI (reference sequence). CDR3 amino acids: CASSYRQGERAFF. CDR3 nucleotides: TGTGCCAGCAGTTACAGACAGGGCGAACGGGCTTTCTTT.

The J gene is TRBJ2-2, the V gene TRBV4-2; no definite D call. This CDR3 has 15 amino acids. Trimming left V 0 bases short and J 6 bases short, with 11 bases between. Per germline, CDR1 LGHNA and CDR2 YNFKEQ. CDR3 protein: CASSQEVGTAGELFF. In nucleotides, the CDR3 is TGTGCCAGCAGCCAAGAAGTTGGTACAGCCGGGGAGCTGTTTTTT.

The CDR3 reads CASSDPRGGVNKEQYF. In nucleotides, the CDR3 is TGTGCCAGCAGCGACCCCCGGGGGGGAGTGAATAAGGAGCAGTACTTC. The V call is TRBV9, the J call TRBJ2-7, with 8 bases matching TRBD2. V shed 3 bases and J 7 bases; nucleotides not matched to a gene: 15. Germline V gene data show CDR1 as SGDLS and CDR2 as YYNGEE. The CDR3 sequence is 16 residues long.

In this sample, this clone is medium-sized. The gene calls are TRBV3-1 (or the pseudogene TRBV3-2) and TRBJ2-7; 10 nucleotides agree with TRBD2. Trimming at V came to 5 bases and at J to 5 bases, leaving 12 bases not matched to a gene. The CDR3 covers 16 residues. CDR1 is LGHDT and CDR2 is YNNKEL in the germline V gene (reference sequence). This chain's CDR3 is CASSGLAGALHNEQYF. In DNA form, the CDR3 reads TGTGCCAGCAGCGGTCTAGCGGGGGCCCTTCACAACGAGCAGTACTTC.

V gene TRBV2 combines with J gene TRBJ1-1, with TRBD1 matching over 9 bases. Germline V gene sequence: CDR1 SNHLY, CDR2 FYNNEI. Losses at the gene ends were 1 base for V and 7 bases for J; bases not matched to a gene: 1. The CDR3 has 13 residues. Here the CDR3 reads CASSEVGQGEAFF. The CDR3 DNA follows: TGTGCCAGCAGTGAAGTGGGACAGGGTGAAGCTTTCTTT.

This sequence joins TRBV14 and TRBJ1-1, with D unresolved. V was clipped by 1 base and J by 5 bases, with 8 bases between them. CDR1 is SGHDN, CDR2 FVKESK, per germline. CDR3 length: 13 amino acids. The CDR3 loop reads CASSQGVRTEAFF. DNA of the CDR3: TGTGCCAGCAGCCAAGGGGTGAGGACTGAAGCTTTCTTT.

This sequence joins TRBV13 and TRBJ1-1; 9 bases are a match to TRBD1. V was clipped by 5 bases and J by 0 bases; unmatched bases: 4. The CDR3 spans 15 residues. The germline V gene encodes CDR1 PRHDT and CDR2 FYEKMQ (reference sequence). The CDR3 DNA is TGTGCCAGCAGCCCGGGACAGGGAATGAACACTGAAGCTTTCTTT. Protein product: CASSPGQGMNTEAFF. The full variable domain, rest sourced from reference TRBV13 and TRBJ1-1, is AAGVIQSPRHLIKEKRETATLKCYPIPRHDTVYWYQQGPGQDPQFLISFYEKMQSDKGSIPDRFSAQQFSDYHSELNMSSLELGDSALYFCASSPGQGMNTEAFFGQGTRLTVV.

V gene TRBV6-1 combines with J gene TRBJ1-5; 7 positions match TRBD1. CDR1 MNHNS and CDR2 SASEGT come from the germline V gene. V gave up 3 bases and J gave up 5 bases; unmatched junction bases: 7. This CDR3 comprises 15 residues. DNA for the CDR3: TGTGCCAGCAGTGACCACAGGGGAATGTATCAGCCCCAGCATTTT. It specifies CASSDHRGMYQPQHF.

This clone has more than one count but fewer than ten. The V call is TRBV4-1, the J call TRBJ1-4; 7 nucleotides match TRBD1. This CDR3 is built from 15 residues. Unmatched junction bases numbered 7, after V lost 4 bases and J lost 5 bases. Germline-derived CDR1 and CDR2 are MGHRA and YSYEKL. This chain's CDR3 is CASSLWDSPNEKLFF. Written as DNA, the CDR3 is TGCGCCAGCAGCCTTTGGGACAGCCCCAATGAAAAACTGTTTTTT.

The CDR3 reads CSVRDTSYGYTF. The CDR3 nucleotides read TGCAGCGTTAGGGACACAAGCTATGGCTACACCTTC. The chain couples TRBV29-1 to TRBJ1-2; D may be TRBD1 (6 bases). The germline gives CDR1 SQVTM, CDR2 ANQGSEA. The CDR3 length is 12 residues. The V end lost 5 bases, the J end lost 4 bases, and 11 bases lay between the germline ends.

This clone was detected only once. The chain is built from TRBV9 and TRBJ2-7; TRBD2 agrees at 11 bases. V lost 0 bases, J lost 6 bases, and 5 bases stayed unmatched. The germline gives CDR1 SGDLS, CDR2 YYNGEE. The CDR3 consists of 15 residues. CDR3 in amino acids: CASSVAETSGTEQYF. The CDR3 DNA is TGTGCCAGCAGCGTAGCTGAGACTAGCGGGACCGAGCAGTACTTC.

This chain links TRBV2 with TRBJ2-1, with D perhaps matching TRBD2 (6 bases). Germline assignment: CDR1 SNHLY and CDR2 FYNNEI. Trimming stripped 7 bases from V and 1 base from J, with 14 bases between. The length of the CDR3 is 15 residues. CDR3 in DNA: TGTGCCAGCATCTTCCAGGCGGGGTCCTACAATGAGCAGTTCTTC. This encodes CASIFQAGSYNEQFF.

The rearrangement joins TRBV5-1 to TRBJ1-3; D is unclear. This CDR3 spans 14 amino acids. Trimming cost V 2 bases and J 2 bases, with 8 bases left between them. Germline-derived CDR1 and CDR2 are SGHRS and YFSETQ. DNA for the CDR3: TGCGCCAGCAGCTTATCGACTACTGGAAACACCATATATTTT. This encodes CASSLSTTGNTIYF. The full variable domain, in which reference TRBV5-1 and TRBJ1-3 provide the parts outside the CDR3, is KAGVTQTPRYLIKTRGQQVTLSCSPISGHRSVSWYQQTPGQGLQFLFEYFSETQRNKGNFPGRFSGRQFSNSRSEMNVSTLELGDSALYLCASSLSTTGNTIYFGEGSWLTVV.

The V call is TRBV14, the J call TRBJ2-7, with D unresolved. Germline V gene data show CDR1 as SGHDN and CDR2 as FVKESK. The V end lost 6 bases, the J end lost 2 bases, and 17 bases lay between the germline ends. CDR3 length: 15 amino acids. The CDR3 coding sequence is TGTGCCAGCAGGCCAAATGACGGGTCGGCCTACGAGCAGTACTTC. It specifies CASRPNDGSAYEQYF.

This chain links TRBV2 with TRBJ1-4, with a weak D call TRBD1 (6 bases). The CDR3 consists of 15 residues. The germline V and J ends were trimmed by 7 bases and 8 bases, with 20 bases remaining between them. Germline values: CDR1 SNHLY, CDR2 FYNNEI. The CDR3 spells CASNDGGLGGEKLFF. DNA for the CDR3: TGTGCCAGCAATGACGGGGGGCTCGGTGGCGAAAAACTGTTTTTT.

This clone was counted a single time. The chain joins TRBV28 to TRBJ1-6; 10 nucleotides match TRBD1. Germline V gene data show CDR1 as MDHEN and CDR2 as SYDVKM. V gave up 3 bases and J gave up 8 bases; unmatched junction bases: 7. The CDR3 spans 16 residues. CDR3 loop: CASSFLDRGRDSPLHF. In DNA, the CDR3 is TGTGCCAGCAGTTTTTTGGACAGGGGGAGAGATTCACCCCTCCACTTT.

The CDR3 is CASRSRGRGYGYTF. Written as DNA, the CDR3 is TGTGCCAGCAGGTCCAGGGGGCGCGGCTATGGCTACACCTTC. The chain joins TRBV28 to TRBJ1-2, with 8 bases aligning to TRBD1. After removal of 6 bases from V and 4 bases from J, the junction contained 7 bases not matched to a gene. The CDR3 consists of 14 residues. From germline, CDR1 is MDHEN and CDR2 SYDVKM.

The chain employs TRBV5-6 and TRBJ1-5; D is unresolved. V dropped 0 bases and J dropped 4 bases, with 8 bases sitting between them. Germline CDR1 is SGHDT and CDR2 is YYEEEE. The CDR3 runs to 14 residues. CDR3 sequence reads: CASSLGSVNQPQHF. CDR3 DNA: TGTGCCAGCAGCTTGGGTTCCGTGAATCAGCCCCAGCATTTT.

The rearrangement joins TRBV14 to TRBJ2-2; 9 bases map to TRBD1. This CDR3 is 15 amino acids long. The germline V gene encodes CDR1 SGHDN and CDR2 FVKESK. V lost 4 bases, J lost 5 bases, and 5 bases stayed unmatched. The CDR3 sequence is CASSRGQGRTGELFF. The DNA for the CDR3 is TGTGCCAGCAGCCGGGGACAGGGTCGTACCGGGGAGCTGTTTTTT. Full variable domain (remainder filled in from reference TRBV14 and TRBJ2-2): EAGVTQFPSHSVIEKGQTVTLRCDPISGHDNLYWYRRVMGKEIKFLLHFVKESKQDESGMPNNRFLAERTGGTYSTLKVQPAELEDSGVYFCASSRGQGRTGELFFGEGSRLTVL.

The chain joins TRBV2 to TRBJ1-5; TRBD1 might be the D (5 bases). The CDR3 is 14 amino acids. Germline V lookup: CDR1 SNHLY, CDR2 FYNNEI. Trimming stripped 0 bases from V and 8 bases from J, with 11 bases between. CDR3 residues: CASSEAGLREPQHF. In nucleotides, the CDR3 is TGTGCCAGCAGTGAAGCGGGACTAAGGGAGCCCCAGCATTTT. The whole variable domain, filled in from reference TRBV2 and TRBJ1-5, reads EPEVTQTPSHQVTQMGQEVILRCVPISNHLYFYWYRQILGQKVEFLVSFYNNEISEKSEIFDDQFSVERPDGSNFTLKIRSTKLEDSAMYFCASSEAGLREPQHFGDGTRLSIL.

J is TRBJ2-7 and V is TRBV3-1 (or the pseudogene TRBV3-2); perhaps TRBD2 as D (6 bases). CDR3 size: 14 residues. The germline V and J ends were trimmed by 0 bases and 6 bases, with 12 bases remaining between them. The germline gives CDR1 LGHDT, CDR2 YNNKEL (reference sequence). CDR3 in amino acids: CASSQDPTRGEQYF. For the CDR3, the DNA is TGTGCCAGCAGCCAAGACCCAACGCGGGGCGAGCAGTACTTC.

The chain employs TRBV14 and TRBJ2-1; D is perhaps TRBD2 (6 bases). The CDR3 totals 16 residues. Trimming took off 4 bases at V and 8 bases at J, with 21 bases between the two ends. Germline-derived CDR1 and CDR2 are SGHDN and FVKESK. This CDR3 is CASSRSSGFGGDEQFF. The CDR3 nucleotides read TGTGCCAGCAGCCGATCTTCAGGGTTTGGAGGGGATGAGCAGTTCTTC.

CDR3 coding DNA: TGTGCCAGCAGAATGACAGGGTTTAACACTGAAGCTTTCTTT. It is translated as CASRMTGFNTEAFF. The chain uses TRBV7-2 and TRBJ1-1; TRBD1 aligns across 7 bases. Germline CDR1 reads SGHTA; CDR2 reads FQGNSA. V trimming: 6 bases; J trimming: 2 bases; junction bases outside the gene matches: 6. CDR3 length equals 14 residues.

V gene TRBV6-5 combines with J gene TRBJ2-5, with D maybe TRBD2 (5 bases). V was cut by 0 bases and J by 5 bases, with 16 bases left in between. Germline V CDR1 and CDR2: MNHEY, SVGAGI. This CDR3 has 16 amino acids. CDR3 bases: TGTGCCAGCAGTTACTCAGCCACTATAGCGTCGGAGACCCAGTACTTC. It encodes CASSYSATIASETQYF.